The TCR beta chain described here comes from a study of blood T cell repertoires in COVID-19. Study-wide context: Collection of acute and convalescent COVID-19 samples took place in the United States, Italy and Spain. Nucleic acid was either cDNA or gDNA, and it came from T cells, B-cell-depleted T cells, or PBMCs.

The ends lost 4 bases at V and 4 bases at J; junction bases unmatched: 7. CDR3 length: 15 residues. Germline V lookup: CDR1 SGHRS, CDR2 YFSETQ. Original handling: Amplification from reference gene primers served as the basis for estimated nucleated cell counts. The data were produced by immunoSEQ multiplex PCR, yet TCRdb's version contains in-frame clones alone and is incomplete. Clonal size and the V and J genes are those of that table, whereas D and trimming came from the DNA. The sample lists about 250,000 clones; roughly 85% were seen once. The study assigned cohorts using participant-reported clinical history.

The chain employs TRBV5-1 and TRBJ1-5; TRBD1 agrees at 8 bases. The sequencing sample was made of PBMCs or T cells enriched from blood (not recorded which). This receptor was obtained from a woman aged 45-59 years with acute COVID-19. The CDR3 nucleotides read TGCGCCAGCAGCCCGGGACAGGCATCGAATCAGCCCCAGCATTTT. Translating it yields CASSPGQASNQPQHF. The entire variable domain, with the rest obtained from reference TRBV5-1 and TRBJ1-5, is as follows: KAGVTQTPRYLIKTRGQQVTLSCSPISGHRSVSWYQQTPGQGLQFLFEYFSETQRNKGNFPGRFSGRQFSNSRSEMNVSTLELGDSALYLCASSPGQASNQPQHFGDGTRLSIL.